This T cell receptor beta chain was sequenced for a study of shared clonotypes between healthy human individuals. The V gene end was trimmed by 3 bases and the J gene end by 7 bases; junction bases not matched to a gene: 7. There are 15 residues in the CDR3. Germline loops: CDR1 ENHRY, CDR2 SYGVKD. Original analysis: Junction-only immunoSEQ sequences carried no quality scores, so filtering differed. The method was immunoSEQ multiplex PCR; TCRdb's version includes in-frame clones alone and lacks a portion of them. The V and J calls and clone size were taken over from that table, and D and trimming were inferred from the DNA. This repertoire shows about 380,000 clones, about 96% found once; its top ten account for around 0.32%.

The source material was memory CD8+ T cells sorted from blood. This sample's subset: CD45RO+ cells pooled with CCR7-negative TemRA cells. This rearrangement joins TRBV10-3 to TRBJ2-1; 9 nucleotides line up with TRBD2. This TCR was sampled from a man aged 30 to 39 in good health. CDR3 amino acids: CAISEQGLARNEQFF. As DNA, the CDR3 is TGTGCCATCAGTGAACAGGGACTAGCTAGGAATGAGCAGTTCTTC.